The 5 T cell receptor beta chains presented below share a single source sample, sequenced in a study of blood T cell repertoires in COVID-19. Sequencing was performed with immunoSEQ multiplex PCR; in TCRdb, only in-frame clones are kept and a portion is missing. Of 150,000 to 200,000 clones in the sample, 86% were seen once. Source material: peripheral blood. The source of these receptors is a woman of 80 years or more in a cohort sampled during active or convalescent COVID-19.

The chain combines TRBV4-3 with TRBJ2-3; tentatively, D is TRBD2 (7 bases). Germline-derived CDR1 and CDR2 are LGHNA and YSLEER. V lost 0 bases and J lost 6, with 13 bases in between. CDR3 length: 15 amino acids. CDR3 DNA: TGCGCCAGCAGCCAAGAATGGGGGGGCCGGGATACGCAGTATTTT. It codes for CASSQEWGGRDTQYF.

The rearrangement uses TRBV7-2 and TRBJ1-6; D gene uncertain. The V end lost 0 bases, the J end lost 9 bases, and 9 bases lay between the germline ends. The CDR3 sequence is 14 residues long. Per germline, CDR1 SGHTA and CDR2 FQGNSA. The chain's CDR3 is CASSLASYGSPLHF. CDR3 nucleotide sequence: TGTGCCAGCAGCTTAGCAAGTTACGGTTCACCCCTCCACTTT.

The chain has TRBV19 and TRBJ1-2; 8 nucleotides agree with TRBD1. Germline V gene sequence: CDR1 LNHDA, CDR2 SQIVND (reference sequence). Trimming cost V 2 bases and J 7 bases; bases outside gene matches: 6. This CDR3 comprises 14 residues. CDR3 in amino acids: CASSINGQGRGYTF. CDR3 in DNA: TGTGCCAGTAGTATAAACGGACAGGGTCGTGGCTACACCTTC.

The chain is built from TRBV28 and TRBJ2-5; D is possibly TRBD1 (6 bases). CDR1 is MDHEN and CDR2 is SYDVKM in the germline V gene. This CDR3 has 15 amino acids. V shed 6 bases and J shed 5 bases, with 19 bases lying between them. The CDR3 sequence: CASSLIRGIGETQYF. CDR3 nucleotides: TGTGCCAGCAGCCTGATCAGGGGAATCGGGGAGACCCAGTACTTC.

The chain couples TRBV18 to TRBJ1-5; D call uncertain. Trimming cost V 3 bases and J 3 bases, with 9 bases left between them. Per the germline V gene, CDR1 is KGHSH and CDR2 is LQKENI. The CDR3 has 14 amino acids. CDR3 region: CASSPGSLNQPQHF. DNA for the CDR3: TGTGCCAGCTCACCTGGCAGTCTCAATCAGCCCCAGCATTTT.